This is a list of T cell receptor beta chains from one sample in a study of blood T cell repertoires in COVID-19. TCRdb keeps only in-frame clones here, not all; method: immunoSEQ multiplex PCR. The table has 300,000 to 450,000 clones, roughly 86% seen once. Material: peripheral blood. The source of these receptors is an older woman with COVID-19, enrolled during active disease. CDR3s include the opening cysteine and the closing phenylalanine or tryptophan. A D gene is named only where the DNA matches it firmly. Rows give clone size only sometimes, using once, few, many, or a class for an expanded clone.

-,TRBV2,TRBJ1-5,-,CASRPASRGGNQPQHF,TGTGCCAGCAGACCAGCCTCTCGCGGGGGCAATCAGCCCCAGCATTTT
-,TRBV5-4,TRBJ2-5,TRBD2,CASSQAGLDGTQYF,TGTGCCAGCAGCCAGGCCGGACTAGACGGGACCCAGTACTTC
-,TRBV19,TRBJ1-1,-,CASRPQGWDTEAFGMGWDTEAFF,TGTGCCAGTAGGCCTCAGGGATGGGACACTGAAGCTTTCGGGATGGGATGGGACACTGAAGCTTTCTTT
-,TRBV6-1,TRBJ2-7,-,CASSEALSGTNEQYF,TGTGCCAGCAGTGAAGCCTTGTCTGGCACTAACGAGCAGTACTTC
-,TRBV19,TRBJ2-6,-,CASSIELAGANVLTF,TGTGCCAGTAGTATAGAACTTGCTGGGGCCAACGTCCTGACTTTC
-,TRBV2,TRBJ1-2,TRBD1,CASTVGWDSNYGYTF,TGTGCCAGCACCGTGGGATGGGACAGTAACTATGGCTACACCTTC
-,TRBV6-5,TRBJ1-2,TRBD1,CASSYGQGANYGYTF,TGTGCCAGCAGTTACGGACAGGGGGCTAACTATGGCTACACCTTC
-,TRBV7-2,TRBJ2-1,-,CASEGQGARNEQFF,TGTGCCAGCGAAGGGCAGGGTGCGAGGAATGAGCAGTTCTTC
-,TRBV18,TRBJ1-2,-,CASSPPRLDGYTF,TGTGCCAGCTCACCACCCCGGCTAGATGGCTACACCTTC
-,TRBV7-9,TRBJ2-1,TRBD2,CASSRSGGAKPEQFF,TGTGCCAGCAGCCGTAGCGGGGGGGCTAAGCCTGAGCAGTTCTTC
-,TRBV6-1,TRBJ2-7,-,CASSGWVRGAQMLEQYF,TGTGCCAGCAGTGGGTGGGTCCGGGGGGCACAAATGTTGGAGCAGTACTTC
-,TRBV3-1/TRBV3-2,TRBJ2-3,-,CASKGTGLTDTQYF,TGTGCCAGCAAGGGAACAGGGTTGACAGATACGCAGTATTTT
-,TRBV12-3/TRBV12-4,TRBJ1-1,-,CASSFRTEAFF,TGTGCCAGCAGTTTTCGGACTGAAGCTTTCTTT
-,TRBV19,TRBJ1-2,-,CASQSPRRADGYTF,TGTGCCAGTCAATCCCCCCGCAGGGCTGACGGCTACACCTTC
-,TRBV19,TRBJ2-5,TRBD1,CASSTLTGAETQYF,TGTGCCAGTAGTACCTTGACAGGGGCCGAGACCCAGTACTTC
-,TRBV19,TRBJ1-5,TRBD1,CASSVGTGNSNQPQHF,TGTGCCAGTAGTGTCGGGACAGGCAATAGCAATCAGCCCCAGCATTTT
-,TRBV5-1,TRBJ2-1,-,CASSPGEAGPYNEQFF,TGCGCCAGCAGCCCCGGGGAGGCGGGACCCTACAATGAGCAGTTCTTC
-,TRBV5-1,TRBJ2-3,TRBD2,CASSTLGLAGGRDTQYF,TGCGCCAGCAGCACCCTGGGACTAGCGGGGGGTAGGGATACGCAGTATTTT
many,TRBV5-6,TRBJ2-7,-,CASSFIGTGPLGEQYF,TGTGCCAGCAGCTTCATAGGGACTGGACCGTTAGGCGAGCAGTACTTC
-,TRBV6-5,TRBJ1-2,TRBD1,CASSTGYYGYTF,TGTGCCAGCTCGACAGGGTACTATGGCTACACCTTC
-,TRBV7-2,TRBJ2-7,-,CASSYQSSAAYEQYF,TGTGCCAGCAGCTATCAGTCATCCGCCGCCTACGAGCAGTACTTC
-,TRBV19,TRBJ1-5,-,CASSIRGSNQPQHF,TGTGCCAGTAGTATACGGGGTAGCAATCAGCCCCAGCATTTT
-,TRBV19,TRBJ1-1,-,CASMRRENTEAFF,TGTGCCAGTATGCGACGGGAGAACACTGAAGCTTTCTTT
few,TRBV11-2,TRBJ2-5,-,CASSRTVKETQYF,TGTGCCAGCAGCCGGACTGTCAAAGAGACCCAGTACTTC